This T cell receptor beta chain was recorded in a study of identical twins. Study results and limitations: Zero-insertion results could be subject to partial confounding by invariant MAIT and iNKT cells. Findings depended on cross-sectional statistics rather than tracking the same donors.

CDR3 length: 14 residues. Germline lookup yields CDR1 SEHNR and CDR2 FQNEAQ (reference sequence). The germline V and J ends were trimmed by 1 base and 3 bases, with 9 bases remaining between them. This clonotype was seen more than once but under ten times. The antigen is undetermined. One entry per CDR3 protein, called by TCRdb with MiXCR from the 5' RACE reads. Of around 510,000 distinct CDR3 sequences in the sample, more than 13% were seen once. These same data were also listed under a study on yellow fever vaccine responses in identical twins.

This TCR was recovered from a woman aged 18-29 years in good health. Source material: CD4+ T cells sorted from blood. The V and J genes are TRBV7-9 and TRBJ1-1, with D possibly being TRBD1 (5 bases). CDR3 DNA: TGTGCCAGCAGCTTAGGGGGGTTACACACTGAAGCTTTCTTT. This translates into CASSLGGLHTEAFF.